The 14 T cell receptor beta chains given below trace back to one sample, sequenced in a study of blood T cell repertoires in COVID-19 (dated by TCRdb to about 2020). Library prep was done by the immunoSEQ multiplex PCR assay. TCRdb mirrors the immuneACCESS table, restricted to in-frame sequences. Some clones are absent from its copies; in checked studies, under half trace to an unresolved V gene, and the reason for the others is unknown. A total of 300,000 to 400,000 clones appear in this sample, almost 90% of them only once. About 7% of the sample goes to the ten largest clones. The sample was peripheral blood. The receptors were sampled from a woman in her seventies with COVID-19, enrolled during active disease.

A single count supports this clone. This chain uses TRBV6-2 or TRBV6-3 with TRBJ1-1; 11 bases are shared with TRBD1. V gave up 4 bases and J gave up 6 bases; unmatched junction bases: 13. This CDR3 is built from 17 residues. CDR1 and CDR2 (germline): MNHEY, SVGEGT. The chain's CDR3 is CASSFRDRGIGSAEAFF. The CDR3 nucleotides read TGTGCCAGCAGTTTCCGGGACAGGGGGATTGGTAGCGCTGAAGCTTTCTTT.

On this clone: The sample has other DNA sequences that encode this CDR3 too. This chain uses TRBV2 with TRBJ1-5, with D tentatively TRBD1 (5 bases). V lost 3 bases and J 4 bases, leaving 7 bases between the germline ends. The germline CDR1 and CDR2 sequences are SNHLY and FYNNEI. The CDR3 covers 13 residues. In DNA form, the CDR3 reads TGTGCCAGCAGTGAGGGGCGGAATCAGCCCCAGCATTTT. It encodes CASSEGRNQPQHF.

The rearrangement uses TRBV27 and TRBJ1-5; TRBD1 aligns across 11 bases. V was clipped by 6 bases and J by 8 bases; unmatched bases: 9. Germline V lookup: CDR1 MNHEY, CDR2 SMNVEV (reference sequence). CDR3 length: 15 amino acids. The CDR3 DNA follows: TGTGCCAGCAGCCTTGTACGGGACAGGGGGGAGCCCCAGCATTTT. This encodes CASSLVRDRGEPQHF.

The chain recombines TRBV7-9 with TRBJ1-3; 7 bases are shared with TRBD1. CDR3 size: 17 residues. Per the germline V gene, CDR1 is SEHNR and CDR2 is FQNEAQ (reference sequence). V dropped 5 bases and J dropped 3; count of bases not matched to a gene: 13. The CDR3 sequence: CASSVIHGRGIGNTIYF. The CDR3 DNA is TGTGCCAGCAGCGTCATTCATGGCAGGGGGATTGGAAACACCATATATTTT. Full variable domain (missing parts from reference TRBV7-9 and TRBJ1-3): DTGVSQNPRHKITKRGQNVTFRCDPISEHNRLYWYRQTLGQGPEFLTYFQNEAQLEKSRLLSDRFSAERPKGSFSTLEIQRTEQGDSAMYLCASSVIHGRGIGNTIYFGEGSWLTVV.

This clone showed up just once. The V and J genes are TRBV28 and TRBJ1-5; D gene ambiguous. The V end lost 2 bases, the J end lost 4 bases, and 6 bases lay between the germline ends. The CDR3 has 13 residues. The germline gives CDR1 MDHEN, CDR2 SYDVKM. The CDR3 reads CASSLRSNQPQHF. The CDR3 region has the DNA TGTGCCAGCAGTTTACGGAGTAATCAGCCCCAGCATTTT.

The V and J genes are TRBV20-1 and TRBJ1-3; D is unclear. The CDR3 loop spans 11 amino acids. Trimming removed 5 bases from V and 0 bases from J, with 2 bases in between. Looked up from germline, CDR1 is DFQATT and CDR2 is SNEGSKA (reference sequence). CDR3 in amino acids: CSALSGNTIYF. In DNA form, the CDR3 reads TGCAGTGCTCTCTCTGGAAACACCATATATTTT.

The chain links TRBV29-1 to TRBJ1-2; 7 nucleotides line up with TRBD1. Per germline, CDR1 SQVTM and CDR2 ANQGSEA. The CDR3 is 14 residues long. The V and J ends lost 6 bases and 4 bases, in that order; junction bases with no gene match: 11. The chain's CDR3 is CSVPTGVIGYGYTF. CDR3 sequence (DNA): TGCAGCGTACCTACAGGGGTAATAGGCTATGGCTACACCTTC. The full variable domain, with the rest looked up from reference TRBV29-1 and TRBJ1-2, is SAVISQKPSRDICQRGTSLTIQCQVDSQVTMMFWYRQQPGQSLTLIATANQGSEATYESGFVIDKFPISRPNLTFSTLTVSNMSPEDSSIYLCSVPTGVIGYGYTFGSGTRLTVV.

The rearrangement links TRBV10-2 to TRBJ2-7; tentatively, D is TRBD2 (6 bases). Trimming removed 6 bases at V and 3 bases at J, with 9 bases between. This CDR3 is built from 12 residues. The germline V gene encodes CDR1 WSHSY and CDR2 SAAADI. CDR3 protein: CASSPGSYEQYF. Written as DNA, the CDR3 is TGCGCCAGCAGCCCCGGGAGCTACGAGCAGTACTTC.

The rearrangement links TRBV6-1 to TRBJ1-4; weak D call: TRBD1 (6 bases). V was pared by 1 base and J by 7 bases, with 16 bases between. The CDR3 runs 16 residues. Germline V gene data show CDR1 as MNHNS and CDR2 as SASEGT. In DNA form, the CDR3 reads TGTGCCAGCAGTGAAGGAAGAGCAGGGGCTTTTGAAAAACTGTTTTTT. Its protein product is CASSEGRAGAFEKLFF.

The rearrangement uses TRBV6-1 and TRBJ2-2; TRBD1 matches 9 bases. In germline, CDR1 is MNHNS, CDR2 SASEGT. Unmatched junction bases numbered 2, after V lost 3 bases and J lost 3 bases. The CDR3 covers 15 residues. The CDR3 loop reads CASSDDRGYTGELFF. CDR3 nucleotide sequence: TGTGCCAGCAGTGATGACAGGGGGTACACCGGGGAGCTGTTTTTT.

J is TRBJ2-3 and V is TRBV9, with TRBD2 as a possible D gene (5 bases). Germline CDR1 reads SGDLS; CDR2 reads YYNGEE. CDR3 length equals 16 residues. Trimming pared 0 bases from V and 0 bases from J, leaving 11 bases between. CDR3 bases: TGTGCCAGCAGCGTAGAGGGAGCCCCTAGCACAGATACGCAGTATTTT. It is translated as CASSVEGAPSTDTQYF.

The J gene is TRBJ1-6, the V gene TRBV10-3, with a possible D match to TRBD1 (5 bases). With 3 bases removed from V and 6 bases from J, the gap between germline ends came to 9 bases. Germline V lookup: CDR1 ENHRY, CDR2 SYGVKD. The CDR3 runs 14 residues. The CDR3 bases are TGTGCCATCAGTGATTTGGGGGGTAATTCACCCCTCCACTTT. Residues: CAISDLGGNSPLHF.

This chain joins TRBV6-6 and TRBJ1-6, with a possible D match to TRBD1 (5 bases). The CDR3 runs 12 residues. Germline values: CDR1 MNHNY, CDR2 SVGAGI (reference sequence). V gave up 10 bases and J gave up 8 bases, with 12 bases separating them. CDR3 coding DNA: TGTGCCACCTCGTGGGGGGATTCACCCCTCCACTTT. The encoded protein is CATSWGDSPLHF.

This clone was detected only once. In DNA, the CDR3 is TGTGCCAGCTCACCCGACCAAGAGACCCAGTACTTC. Its translation: CASSPDQETQYF. The V and J genes are TRBV18 and TRBJ2-5; D ambiguous. The CDR3 contains 12 residues. The germline gives CDR1 KGHSH, CDR2 LQKENI. V was cut by 3 bases and J by 0 bases, with 2 bases left in between. Variable domain in full (rest from reference TRBV18 and TRBJ2-5): NAGVMQNPRHLVRRRGQEARLRCSPMKGHSHVYWYRQLPEEGLKFMVYLQKENIIDESGMPKERFSAEFPKEGPSILRIQQVVRGDSAAYFCASSPDQETQYFGPGTRLLVL.